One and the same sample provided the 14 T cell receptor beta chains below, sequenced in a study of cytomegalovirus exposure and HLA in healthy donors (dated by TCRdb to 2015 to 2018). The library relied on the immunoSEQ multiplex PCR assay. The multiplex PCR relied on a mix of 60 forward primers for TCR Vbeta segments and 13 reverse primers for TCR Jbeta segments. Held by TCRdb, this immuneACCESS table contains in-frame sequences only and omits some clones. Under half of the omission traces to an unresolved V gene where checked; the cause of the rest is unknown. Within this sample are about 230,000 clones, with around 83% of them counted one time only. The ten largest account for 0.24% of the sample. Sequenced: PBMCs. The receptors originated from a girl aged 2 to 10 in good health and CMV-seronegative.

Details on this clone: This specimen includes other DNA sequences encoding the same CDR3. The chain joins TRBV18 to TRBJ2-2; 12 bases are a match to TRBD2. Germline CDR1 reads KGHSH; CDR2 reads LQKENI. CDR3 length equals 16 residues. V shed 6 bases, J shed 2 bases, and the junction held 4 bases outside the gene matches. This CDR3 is CASSPGLAGNTGELFF. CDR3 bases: TGTGCCAGCTCTCCCGGACTAGCGGGAAACACCGGGGAGCTGTTTTTT.

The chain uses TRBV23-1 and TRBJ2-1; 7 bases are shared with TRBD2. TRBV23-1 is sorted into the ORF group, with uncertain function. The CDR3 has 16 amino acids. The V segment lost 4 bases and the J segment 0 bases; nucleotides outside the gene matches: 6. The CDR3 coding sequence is TGCGCCAGCAGTCCTCCTACTAGCGCCTCCTACAATGAGCAGTTCTTC. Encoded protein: CASSPPTSASYNEQFF.

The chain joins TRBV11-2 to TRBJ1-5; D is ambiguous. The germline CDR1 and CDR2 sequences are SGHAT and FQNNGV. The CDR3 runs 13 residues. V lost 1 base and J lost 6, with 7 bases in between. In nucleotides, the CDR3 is TGTGCCAGCAGCTTAGGTAGTGGTCAGCCCCAGCATTTT. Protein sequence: CASSLGSGQPQHF.

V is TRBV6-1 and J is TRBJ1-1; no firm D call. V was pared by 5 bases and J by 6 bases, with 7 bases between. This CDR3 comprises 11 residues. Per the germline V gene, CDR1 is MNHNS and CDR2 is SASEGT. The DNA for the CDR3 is TGTGCCAGCAGTTCTTATCCTGAAGCTTTCTTT. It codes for CASSSYPEAFF.

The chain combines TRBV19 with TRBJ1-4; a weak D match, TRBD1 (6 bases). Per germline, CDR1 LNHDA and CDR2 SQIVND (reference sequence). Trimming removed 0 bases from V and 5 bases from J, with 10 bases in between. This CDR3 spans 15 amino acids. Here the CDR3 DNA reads TGTGCCAGTAGTATAGAGGACAGTAAGAATGAAAAACTGTTTTTT. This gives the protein CASSIEDSKNEKLFF.

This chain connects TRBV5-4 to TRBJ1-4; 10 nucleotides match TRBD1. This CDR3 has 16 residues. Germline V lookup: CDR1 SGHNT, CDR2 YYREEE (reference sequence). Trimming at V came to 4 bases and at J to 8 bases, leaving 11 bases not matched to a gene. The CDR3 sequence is CASSVRGQGTGEKLFF. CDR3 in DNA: TGTGCCAGCAGCGTAAGGGGACAGGGGACAGGGGAAAAACTGTTTTTT.

CDR3 bases: TGTGCCAGCAGCTCTGAGCGGGCCCACCCGACAAACGAGCAGTACTTC. Its protein is CASSSERAHPTNEQYF. The J gene is TRBJ2-7, the V gene TRBV7-8; a weak D match, TRBD2 (6 bases). The germline V gene encodes CDR1 SGHVS and CDR2 FQNEAQ. This CDR3 is built from 16 residues. V shed 4 bases and J shed 5 bases, with 21 bases lying between them.

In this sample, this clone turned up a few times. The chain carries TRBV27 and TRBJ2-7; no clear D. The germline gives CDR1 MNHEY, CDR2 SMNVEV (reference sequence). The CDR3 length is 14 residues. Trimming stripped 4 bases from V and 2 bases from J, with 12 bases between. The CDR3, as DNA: TGTGCCAGCAGTTATGCAATTGGCCCCTACGAGCAGTACTTC. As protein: CASSYAIGPYEQYF.

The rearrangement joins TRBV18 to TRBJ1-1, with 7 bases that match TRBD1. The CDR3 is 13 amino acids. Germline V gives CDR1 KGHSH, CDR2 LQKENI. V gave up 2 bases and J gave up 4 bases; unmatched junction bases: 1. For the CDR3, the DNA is TGTGCCAGCTCACCAAAGGGGGCCACTGAAGCTTTCTTT. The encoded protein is CASSPKGATEAFF.

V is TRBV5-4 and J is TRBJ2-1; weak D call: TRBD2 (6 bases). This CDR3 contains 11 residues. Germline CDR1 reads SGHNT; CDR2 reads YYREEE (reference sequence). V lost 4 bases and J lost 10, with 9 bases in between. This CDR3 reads CASSRDFEQFF. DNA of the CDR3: TGTGCCAGCAGCCGGGACTTCGAGCAGTTCTTC.

CDR3 bases: TGTGCCAGCACCGCTGACGGTGCAGGAGGAACACCCCTCCACTTT. It translates to CASTADGAGGTPLHF. The chain couples TRBV2 to TRBJ1-6; D gene ambiguous. Per the germline V gene, CDR1 is SNHLY and CDR2 is FYNNEI. The germline V and J ends were trimmed by 7 bases and 11 bases, with 21 bases remaining between them. The CDR3 is made up of 15 amino acids.

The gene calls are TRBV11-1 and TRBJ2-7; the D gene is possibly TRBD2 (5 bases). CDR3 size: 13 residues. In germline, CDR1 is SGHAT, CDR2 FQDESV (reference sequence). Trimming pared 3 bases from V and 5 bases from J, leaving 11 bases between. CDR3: CASSLGGSNEQYF. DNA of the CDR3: TGTGCCAGCAGCTTGGGCGGGTCAAACGAGCAGTACTTC.

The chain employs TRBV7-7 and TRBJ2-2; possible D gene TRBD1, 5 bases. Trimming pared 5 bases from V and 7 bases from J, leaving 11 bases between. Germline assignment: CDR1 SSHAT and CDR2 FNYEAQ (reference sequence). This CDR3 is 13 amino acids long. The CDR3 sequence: CASSKRQIGELFF. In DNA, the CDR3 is TGTGCCAGCAGCAAAAGACAGATCGGGGAGCTGTTTTTT.

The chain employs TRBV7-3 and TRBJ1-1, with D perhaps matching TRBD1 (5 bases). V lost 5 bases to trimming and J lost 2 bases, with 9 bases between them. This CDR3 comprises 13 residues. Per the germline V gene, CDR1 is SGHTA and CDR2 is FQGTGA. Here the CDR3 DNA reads TGTGCCAGCAGCGAAGGGGTCAACACTGAAGCTTTCTTT. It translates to CASSEGVNTEAFF.